The count of the clone carrying this T cell receptor beta chain is one. This CDR3 is 14 amino acids long. Germline values: CDR1 SGHAT, CDR2 FQNNGV. V trimming: 5 bases; J trimming: 4 bases; junction bases outside the gene matches: 3. With 60 Vbeta and 13 Jbeta primers, the PCR was carried out. Here immunoSEQ multiplex PCR was the method, and the copy in TCRdb shows in-frame clones only, minus some. This sample has under 150,000 clones, with 60% to 80% found just once. The entry originates in a study of cytomegalovirus exposure and HLA in healthy donors. The clonotype originates from a male donor in good health and CMV-seronegative. The rearrangement links TRBV11-2 to TRBJ1-5; 9 nucleotides align to TRBD1. Material for sequencing was PBMCs. CDR3 nucleotides: TGTGCCAGCAGCCCAGGACAGGGGAATCAGCCCCAGCATTTT. It translates to CASSPGQGNQPQHF.